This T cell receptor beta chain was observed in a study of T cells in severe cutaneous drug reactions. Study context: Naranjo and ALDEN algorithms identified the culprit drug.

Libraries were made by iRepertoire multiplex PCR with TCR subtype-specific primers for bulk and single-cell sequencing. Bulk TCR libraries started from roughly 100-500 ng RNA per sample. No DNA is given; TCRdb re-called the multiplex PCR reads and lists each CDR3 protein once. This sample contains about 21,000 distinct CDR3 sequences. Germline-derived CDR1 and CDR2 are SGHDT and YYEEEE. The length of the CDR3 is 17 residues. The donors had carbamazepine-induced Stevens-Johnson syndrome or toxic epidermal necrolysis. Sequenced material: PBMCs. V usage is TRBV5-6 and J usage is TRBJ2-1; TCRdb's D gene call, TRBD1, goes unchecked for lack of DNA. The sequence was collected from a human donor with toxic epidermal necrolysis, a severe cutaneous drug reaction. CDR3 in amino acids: CASSLGWRTRAYNEQFF.